The source of this T cell receptor beta chain is a study of blood T cell repertoires in COVID-19. The authors' processing: How many nucleated cells were present was estimated from reference gene primer amplification. This table comes from immunoSEQ multiplex PCR, and its TCRdb copy is limited to in-frame clones, with some not included. V and J calls and clone size are copied from that table; D and trimming were computed from the DNA. Here the sample spans about 110,000 clones, around four fifths being singletons. The germline V and J ends were trimmed by 3 bases and 6 bases, with 6 bases remaining between them. Germline lookup yields CDR1 SEHNR and CDR2 FQNEAQ (reference sequence). The CDR3 is made up of 12 amino acids.

The V call is TRBV7-9, the J call TRBJ1-5; D is unclear. This clonotype was sampled from a woman aged 55-69 years with acute or convalescent COVID-19. The sample was peripheral blood. The CDR3 sequence is CASSLEFQPQHF. The DNA of the CDR3 is TGTGCCAGCAGCTTGGAGTTTCAGCCCCAGCATTTT.